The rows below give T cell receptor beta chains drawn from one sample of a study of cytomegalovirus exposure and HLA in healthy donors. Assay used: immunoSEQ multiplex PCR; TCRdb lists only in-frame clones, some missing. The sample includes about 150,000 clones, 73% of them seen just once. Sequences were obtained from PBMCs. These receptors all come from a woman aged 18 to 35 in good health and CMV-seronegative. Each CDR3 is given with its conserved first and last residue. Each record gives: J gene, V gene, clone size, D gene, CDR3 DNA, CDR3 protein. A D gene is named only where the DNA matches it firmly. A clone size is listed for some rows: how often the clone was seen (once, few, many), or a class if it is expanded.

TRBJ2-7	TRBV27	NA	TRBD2	TGTGCCAGCGGTTCACCGGGGGGCGAGCAGTACTTC	CASGSPGGEQYF
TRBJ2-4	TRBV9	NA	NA	TGTGCCAGCAGCGTAGCTTCGGGAAAAAACATTCAGTACTTC	CASSVASGKNIQYF
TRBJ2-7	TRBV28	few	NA	TGTGCCAGCAGTTCTCCCTACGAGCAGTACTTC	CASSSPYEQYF
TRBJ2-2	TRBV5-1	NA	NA	TGCGCCAGCAGCTGGGACACAACCAGCACCGGGGAGCTGTTTTTT	CASSWDTTSTGELFF
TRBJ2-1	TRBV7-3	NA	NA	TGTGCCAGCAGCTTATTAGGCGTGGCAGGGAATGAGCAGTTCTTC	CASSLLGVAGNEQFF
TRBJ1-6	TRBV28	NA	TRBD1	TGTGCCAGCAGTTGGGACAGATTTTCACCCCTCCACTTT	CASSWDRFSPLHF
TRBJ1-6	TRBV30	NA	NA	TGTGCCTGGGAGGGTCGGGAGTCCTCACCCCTCCACTTT	CAWEGRESSPLHF
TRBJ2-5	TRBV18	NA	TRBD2	TGTGCCAGCTCACCGACCTTAGGGACTAGCGGGGAACAAGAGACCCAGTACTTC	CASSPTLGTSGEQETQYF
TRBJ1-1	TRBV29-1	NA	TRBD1	TGCAGCGCTACGGGACAGGGGAACACTGAAGCTTTCTTT	CSATGQGNTEAFF
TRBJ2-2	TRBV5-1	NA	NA	TGCGCCAGCAGCTTAATAGTAGGGGGACACCAAAACACCGGGGAGCTGTTTTTT	CASSLIVGGHQNTGELFF
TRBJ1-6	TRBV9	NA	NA	TGTGCCAGCAGCGCCCGGGACTCGCGGGATTCACCCCTCCACTTT	CASSARDSRDSPLHF
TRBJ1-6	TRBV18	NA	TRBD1	TGTGCCACCTCGGGACAGGTTAATTCACCCCTCCACTTT	CATSGQVNSPLHF
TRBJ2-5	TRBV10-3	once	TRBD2	TGTGCCATCAGCCGACTAGCGGGGTCGTCGGGGCAGTACTTC	CAISRLAGSSGQYF
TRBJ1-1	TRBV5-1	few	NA	TGCGCCAGCAGCTTAACTTCCGGGGACACTGAAGCTTTCTTT	CASSLTSGDTEAFF
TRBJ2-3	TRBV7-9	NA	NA	TGTTCCAGCAGCCGTAGTGCCATGACAGGTCCTAGCACAGATACGCAGTATTTT	CSSSRSAMTGPSTDTQYF
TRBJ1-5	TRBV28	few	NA	TGTGCCAGCAGTTTAATAGCCCAGCCCCAGCATTTT	CASSLIAQPQHF